This is a list of T cell receptor beta chains from one sample in a study of blood T cell repertoires in COVID-19. Sequenced by immunoSEQ multiplex PCR; TCRdb stores in-frame clones only, minus some. The table lists about 270,000 clones, more than 85% of them singletons. The sequenced sample consisted of PBMCs or T cells enriched from blood (not recorded which). The origin of the receptors is a man in his forties who had been exposed to COVID-19. Each CDR3 is given with its conserved first and last residue. A D gene is named only where the DNA matches it firmly. Rows give clone size only sometimes, using once, few, many, or a class for an expanded clone.

cdr3_length d_call clone_size j_call v_call cdr3_aa cdr3_nt
15 TRBD1 NA TRBJ1-4 TRBV28 CASSSPGGTHEKLFF TGTGCCAGCAGTTCCCCAGGGGGCACTCATGAAAAACTGTTTTTT
16 NA NA TRBJ2-3 TRBV7-9 CASTLLSGPSTDTQYF TGTGCCAGCACCCTCCTTAGCGGACCTAGCACAGATACGCAGTATTTT
12 NA NA TRBJ1-1 TRBV11-2 CASRFMNTEAFF TGTGCCAGCAGGTTCATGAACACTGAAGCTTTCTTT
15 NA NA TRBJ1-1 TRBV4-1 CASSLEGSQNTEAFF TGCGCCAGCAGCCTGGAGGGCAGTCAGAACACTGAAGCTTTCTTT
15 TRBD1 NA TRBJ1-5 TRBV28 CASSWDSYSNQPQHF TGTGCCAGCAGTTGGGACAGCTATAGCAATCAGCCCCAGCATTTT
14 TRBD1 NA TRBJ2-7 TRBV6-5 CASYTGTVPYEQYF TGTGCCAGTTATACCGGGACAGTTCCCTACGAGCAGTACTTC
13 NA NA TRBJ2-2 TRBV2 CASTQTYTGELFF TGTGCCAGCACCCAGACTTACACCGGGGAGCTGTTTTTT
15 TRBD2 NA TRBJ2-7 TRBV11-3 CASSLRERDSYEQYF TGTGCCAGCAGCCTGAGAGAGCGGGACTCCTACGAGCAGTACTTC
16 NA NA TRBJ1-4 TRBV3-1/TRBV3-2 CASSQDFITTNEKLFF TGTGCCAGCAGCCAAGATTTCATCACAACTAATGAAAAACTGTTTTTT
16 TRBD2 NA TRBJ2-1 TRBV5-1 CASSLAASGDYNEQFF TGCGCCAGCAGCTTGGCCGCTAGCGGGGATTACAATGAGCAGTTCTTC
16 TRBD1 NA TRBJ1-4 TRBV18 CASSPYDRDDNEKLFF TGTGCCAGCTCACCTTATGACAGGGACGATAATGAAAAACTGTTTTTT
18 TRBD1 NA TRBJ2-3 TRBV9 CASSHSGRQDRWADTQYF TGTGCCAGCAGCCATTCAGGTCGGCAGGACAGGTGGGCTGATACGCAGTATTTT
12 NA NA TRBJ1-2 TRBV28 CASSSPYYGYTF TGTGCCAGCAGTTCCCCATACTATGGCTACACCTTC
14 TRBD1 NA TRBJ1-4 TRBV5-4 CASSLGGTGEKLFF TGTGCCAGCAGCTTGGGGGGGACAGGGGAAAAACTGTTTTTT
14 NA NA TRBJ1-2 TRBV7-9 CASSLRGGAEGYTF TGTGCCAGCAGCCTGCGAGGGGGGGCAGAGGGCTACACCTTC
16 NA NA TRBJ2-3 TRBV5-1 CASSNPASEGDDTQYF TGCGCCAGCAGCAATCCCGCTAGCGAGGGTGACGATACGCAGTATTTT
14 NA NA TRBJ2-7 TRBV24-1 CATSEPGTTYEQYF TGTGCCACCAGTGAGCCCGGGACAACCTACGAGCAGTACTTC
13 NA NA TRBJ1-1 TRBV30 CAWSSRGNTEAFF TGTGCCTGGAGTAGCAGGGGGAACACTGAAGCTTTCTTT
16 TRBD1 NA TRBJ1-1 TRBV5-8 CASSKGTGGLISEAFF TGTGCCAGCAGCAAGGGGACAGGGGGCTTGATATCTGAAGCTTTCTTT
15 NA NA TRBJ1-1 TRBV7-2 CASSLVFLGRTEAFF TGTGCCAGCAGCTTAGTGTTTTTGGGGAGGACTGAAGCTTTCTTT
16 TRBD2 NA TRBJ2-1 TRBV27 CASSFLLAGTYNEQFF TGTGCCAGCAGTTTCTTACTAGCGGGAACCTACAATGAGCAGTTCTTC
15 TRBD2 NA TRBJ2-5 TRBV15 CATRGLAGPQETQYF TGTGCCACCAGGGGACTAGCGGGACCGCAAGAGACCCAGTACTTC
13 NA NA TRBJ2-7 TRBV5-8 CASLDPVSYEQYF TGTGCCAGCCTAGATCCCGTCTCCTACGAGCAGTACTTC
14 TRBD1 NA TRBJ2-7 TRBV2 CASSPRDRDYEQYF TGTGCCAGCAGTCCCCGAGACAGGGACTACGAGCAGTACTTC
17 TRBD1 NA TRBJ1-2 TRBV6-2/TRBV6-3 CASSYRPRGTANYGYTF TGTGCCAGCAGTTACCGCCCGAGAGGGACAGCGAACTATGGCTACACCTTC
17 TRBD2 NA TRBJ2-7 TRBV5-1 CASSKGLAGATSYEQYF TGCGCCAGCAGCAAGGGACTAGCGGGGGCAACCTCCTACGAGCAGTACTTC
15 NA NA TRBJ2-3 TRBV27 CASSFTGDSTDTQYF TGTGCCAGCAGTTTTACGGGAGATAGCACAGATACGCAGTATTTT
15 TRBD1 NA TRBJ1-1 TRBV10-2 CASTPKTGKNTEAFF TGCGCCAGCACTCCGAAGACAGGGAAAAACACTGAAGCTTTCTTT
13 TRBD1 NA TRBJ2-7 TRBV30 CAWRSTGTYEQYF TGTGCCTGGAGATCGACAGGGACCTACGAGCAGTACTTC
16 NA NA TRBJ1-1 TRBV6-5 CASSSTGGRGPTEAFF TGTGCCAGCAGTTCCACGGGGGGCCGGGGACCGACTGAAGCTTTCTTT
15 TRBD2 NA TRBJ2-3 TRBV5-6 CASSFSGTSTDTQYF TGTGCCAGCAGCTTTAGCGGGACGAGCACAGATACGCAGTATTTT
15 TRBD1 NA TRBJ1-2 TRBV7-6 CASSRGQDNFYGYTF TGTGCCAGCAGCCGGGGACAGGACAATTTCTATGGCTACACCTTC
16 NA NA TRBJ1-2 TRBV18 CASSPPPGQTEGGYTF TGTGCCAGCTCACCACCCCCAGGACAAACGGAGGGTGGCTACACCTTC
14 TRBD1 few TRBJ1-2 TRBV6-6 CASSPRSTGGGYTF TGTGCCAGCAGCCCAAGGTCGACAGGGGGCGGCTACACCTTC
12 TRBD1 NA TRBJ1-4 TRBV19 CASSDRDEKLFF TGTGCCAGTAGTGACAGGGATGAAAAACTGTTTTTT
15 NA once TRBJ2-7 TRBV7-2 CASSLGGFPSYEQYF TGTGCCAGCAGCTTAGGCGGCTTTCCCTCCTACGAGCAGTACTTC
17 TRBD2 NA TRBJ2-2 TRBV15 CATSRDRTSGDTGELFF TGTGCCACCAGCAGAGATCGAACTAGCGGAGACACCGGGGAGCTGTTTTTT
13 TRBD1 NA TRBJ2-7 TRBV6-4 CASSGTGSYEQYF TGTGCCAGCAGTGGGACAGGCTCCTACGAGCAGTACTTC
13 NA NA TRBJ1-1 TRBV28 CASSLFQGTEAFF TGTGCCAGCAGTTTATTCCAGGGAACTGAAGCTTTCTTT